Presented here are 18 T cell receptor beta chains from one specimen sequenced in a study of lymphopenia after photon versus proton radiotherapy. Some clones are missing from TCRdb's copy, which holds only in-frame ones; the method was immunoSEQ multiplex PCR. Of roughly 58,000 clones in the sample, approximately 90% were seen once. Here the sequenced sample was peripheral blood, taken from a patient treated with proton-based radiotherapy. These receptors all stem from a man older than 75 with esophageal cancer.

This clone has a handful of counts. The V call is TRBV10-3, the J call TRBJ1-1; 7 positions match TRBD1. Germline CDR1 and CDR2: ENHRY and SYGVKD. This CDR3 region has 15 residues. Trimming cost V 2 bases and J 2 bases; bases outside gene matches: 5. The CDR3 region is CAISEGTAGNTEAFF. The DNA for the CDR3 is TGTGCCATCAGTGAGGGGACAGCCGGTAACACTGAAGCTTTCTTT.

The chain uses TRBV7-9 and TRBJ2-5; 7 nucleotides line up with TRBD1. The CDR3 spans 14 residues. Germline V CDR1 and CDR2: SEHNR, FQNEAQ (reference sequence). The J segment lost 4 bases and the V segment lost 5 bases, leaving 7 bases of the junction unmatched. In DNA form, the CDR3 reads TGTGCCAGCAGCCTCACAGGGGTCCCAGAGACCCAGTACTTC. Residues: CASSLTGVPETQYF. Complete variable domain (other parts from reference TRBV7-9 and TRBJ2-5): DTGVSQNPRHKITKRGQNVTFRCDPISEHNRLYWYRQTLGQGPEFLTYFQNEAQLEKSRLLSDRFSAERPKGSFSTLEIQRTEQGDSAMYLCASSLTGVPETQYFGPGTRLLVL.

The rearrangement uses TRBV19 and TRBJ2-5; unclear D gene. The V end was cut by 3 bases, the J end by 4 bases, with 15 bases between. In germline, CDR1 is LNHDA, CDR2 SQIVND (reference sequence). The CDR3 runs to 15 residues. CDR3 protein: CASSILSGSGETQYF. In DNA form, the CDR3 reads TGTGCCAGTAGTATTTTGTCGGGTTCCGGAGAGACCCAGTACTTC.

The chain recombines TRBV19 with TRBJ2-1; 8 nucleotides align to TRBD2. V lost 2 bases and J lost 10; bases outside the gene matches: 10. This CDR3 is built from 15 residues. CDR1 and CDR2 from the germline V gene are LNHDA and SQIVND (reference sequence). CDR3 in amino acids: CASSIYGRALGEQFF. CDR3 sequence (DNA): TGTGCCAGTAGTATATACGGGAGGGCCCTGGGGGAGCAGTTCTTC.

CDR3: CASTRTYNSPLHF. CDR3 in DNA: TGCGCCAGTACGCGGACTTATAATTCACCCCTCCACTTT. V is TRBV5-1 and J is TRBJ1-6; D is ambiguous. Trimming took off 8 bases at V and 4 bases at J, with 10 bases between the two ends. Germline V lookup: CDR1 SGHRS, CDR2 YFSETQ. This CDR3 contains 13 residues.

This sequence joins TRBV10-1 and TRBJ2-5; 7 nucleotides agree with TRBD2. Trimming cost V 3 bases and J 4 bases; bases outside gene matches: 5. CDR3 size: 14 residues. Germline V lookup: CDR1 WNHNN, CDR2 SYGVQD (reference sequence). The CDR3 loop reads CASSEFPSGETQYF. CDR3 DNA sequence: TGCGCCAGCAGTGAATTCCCTAGCGGAGAGACCCAGTACTTC.

The chain recombines TRBV5-1 with TRBJ1-5; 8 positions agree with TRBD1. This CDR3 spans 15 amino acids. Germline V CDR1 and CDR2: SGHRS, YFSETQ. The ends lost 4 bases at V and 2 bases at J; junction bases unmatched: 5. CDR3 in amino acids: CASSPGGAGNQPQHF. The CDR3 DNA reads TGCGCCAGCAGCCCAGGGGGCGCGGGCAATCAGCCCCAGCATTTT.

The chain carries TRBV7-9 and TRBJ2-1; 15 nucleotides match TRBD2. The germline V gene encodes CDR1 SEHNR and CDR2 FQNEAQ (reference sequence). J was trimmed by 6 bases and V by 3 bases; bases with no gene match: 9. The CDR3 sequence is 18 residues long. CDR3 nucleotides: TGTGCCAGCAGCTTGTCTGGACTAGCGGGGGGGCAGGTCAATGAGCAGTTCTTC. Protein: CASSLSGLAGGQVNEQFF.

This sequence joins TRBV2 and TRBJ2-1; the D is unclear. Germline CDR1 and CDR2: SNHLY and FYNNEI. Trimming took 4 bases from V and 2 from J, leaving 6 bases between them. The CDR3 sequence is 13 residues long. As DNA, the CDR3 is TGTGCCAGCAGTGGTTGGGCCTACAATGAGCAGTTCTTC. It specifies CASSGWAYNEQFF.

The rearrangement uses TRBV7-3 and TRBJ2-6; TRBD2 agrees at 9 bases. The CDR3 covers 20 residues. Per germline, CDR1 SGHTA and CDR2 FQGTGA. Trimming removed 5 bases from V and 1 base from J; junction bases left unmatched: 15. CDR3: CASSPTGPSGVRSGANVLTF. As DNA, the CDR3 is TGTGCCAGCAGCCCTACCGGCCCTAGCGGGGTAAGATCTGGGGCCAACGTCCTGACTTTC.

The gene calls are TRBV28 and TRBJ1-4; D uncertain. Germline V gene lookup returns CDR1 MDHEN and CDR2 SYDVKM. The CDR3 covers 18 residues. The V and J ends lost 7 bases and 2 bases respectively, with 23 bases between them. The CDR3 DNA reads as TGTGCCAGCAAGGGCCCCTTGGGTGATAGCTCGACTAATGAAAAACTGTTTTTT. This sequence encodes CASKGPLGDSSTNEKLFF.

The rearrangement links TRBV7-9 to TRBJ1-5, with 7 bases matching TRBD1. In germline, CDR1 is SEHNR, CDR2 FQNEAQ (reference sequence). The ends lost 5 bases at V and 2 bases at J; junction bases unmatched: 6. The CDR3 is made up of 15 amino acids. CDR3 protein: CASSPITGGNQPQHF. CDR3 sequence (DNA): TGTGCCAGCAGCCCCATCACAGGGGGCAATCAGCCCCAGCATTTT.

CDR3 region: CASSSGQLGSGNTIYF. In DNA form, the CDR3 reads TGTGCCAGCAGCTCCGGACAGCTAGGAAGCGGAAACACCATATATTTT. The chain is built from TRBV11-1 and TRBJ1-3; D may be TRBD1 (6 bases). V shed 4 bases and J shed 4 bases, with 17 bases lying between them. The CDR3 extends over 16 amino acids. Germline values: CDR1 SGHAT, CDR2 FQDESV (reference sequence).

This clone has only one observation. The rearrangement uses TRBV6-6 and TRBJ2-4; 7 bases line up with TRBD1. Germline V gene lookup returns CDR1 MNHNY and CDR2 SVGAGI (reference sequence). Trimming at V came to 7 bases and at J to 4 bases, leaving 4 bases not matched to a gene. This CDR3 is built from 13 residues. The CDR3: CASTQTGKNIQYF. CDR3 nucleotide sequence: TGTGCCAGCACCCAGACAGGGAAAAACATTCAGTACTTC.

The chain recombines TRBV7-9 with TRBJ2-6; D not certain. The length of the CDR3 is 16 residues. Per germline, CDR1 SEHNR and CDR2 FQNEAQ (reference sequence). The V gene lost 2 bases and the J gene lost 1 base, with 9 bases spanning the gap. CDR3 DNA: TGTGCCAGCAGCTTAACGTGGGGTTCTGGGGCCAACGTCCTGACTTTC. It specifies CASSLTWGSGANVLTF.

The chain joins TRBV5-6 to TRBJ2-1; 13 bases match TRBD2. Germline lookup yields CDR1 SGHDT and CDR2 YYEEEE. Trimming at V came to 4 bases and at J to 3 bases, leaving 4 bases not matched to a gene. The CDR3 extends over 16 amino acids. The CDR3 DNA is TGTGCCAGCAGCCGGGGACTAGCGGGGAGCTACAATGAGCAGTTCTTC. Encoded protein: CASSRGLAGSYNEQFF.

This clone has a handful of counts. The V gene is TRBV19, the J gene TRBJ2-7, with 9 nucleotides matching TRBD2. Trimming removed 5 bases from V and 3 bases from J; junction bases left unmatched: 5. The CDR3 is 14 residues long. CDR1 is LNHDA, CDR2 SQIVND, per germline (reference sequence). The CDR3 is CASSPGLADYEQYF. The CDR3 DNA follows: TGTGCCAGTAGTCCGGGACTAGCTGACTACGAGCAGTACTTC.

This clone appeared a few times. CDR3: CASSYKAYSGNTIYF. In DNA, the CDR3 is TGTGCCAGCAGTTACAAGGCTTACTCTGGAAACACCATATATTTT. The chain uses TRBV6-5 and TRBJ1-3; no definite D call. The CDR3 totals 15 residues. V was pared by 2 bases and J by 0 bases, with 8 bases between. In germline, CDR1 is MNHEY, CDR2 SVGAGI.